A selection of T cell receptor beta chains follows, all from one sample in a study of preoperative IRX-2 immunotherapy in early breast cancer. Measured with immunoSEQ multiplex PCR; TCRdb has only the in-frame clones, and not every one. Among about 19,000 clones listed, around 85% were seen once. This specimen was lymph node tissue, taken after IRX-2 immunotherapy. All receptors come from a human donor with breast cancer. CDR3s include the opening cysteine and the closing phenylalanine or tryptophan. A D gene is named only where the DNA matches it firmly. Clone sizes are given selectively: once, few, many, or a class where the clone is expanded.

TGTGCCAGCAGTTCCGACAGGGTCGAGCAGTACTTC,CASSSDRVEQYF,TRBD1,TRBV28,TRBJ2-7,.
TGTGCCAGCATCCCTTGGCGACCCCAAGAGACCCAGTACTTC,CASIPWRPQETQYF,.,TRBV6-8,TRBJ2-5,.
TGCGCCAGCGGGATGGGACGTGAAAAACTGTTTTTT,CASGMGREKLFF,.,TRBV4-1,TRBJ1-4,.
TGTGCCAGCAGTGTAGGGACATCCACCGGGGAGCTGTTTTTT,CASSVGTSTGELFF,.,TRBV25-1,TRBJ2-2,.
TGTGCCAGCAGTTTATCAAAAGGCTCGAGAAACGAGCAGTACTTC,CASSLSKGSRNEQYF,.,TRBV28,TRBJ2-7,.
TGTGCCAGCACCTCACACCCCGGGACAGCCTACGAGCAGTACTTC,CASTSHPGTAYEQYF,TRBD1,TRBV6-8,TRBJ2-7,.
TGTGCCAGCAGTGAGACTAGCGGGAGAGTTGGGGATACGCAGTATTTT,CASSETSGRVGDTQYF,TRBD2,TRBV6-8,TRBJ2-3,.
TGTGCTAGTGGTTATCAGGGGGCGAGAGGAAACACCATATATTTT,CASGYQGARGNTIYF,TRBD1,TRBV12-5,TRBJ1-3,.
TGTGCCAGCAGTTACGCCGCGGGCGCTGAAGCTTTCTTT,CASSYAAGAEAFF,.,TRBV28,TRBJ1-1,.
TGCAGCGTGGAGAGACAGGGCGCTGAAGCTTTCTTT,CSVERQGAEAFF,TRBD1,TRBV29-1,TRBJ1-1,.
TGTGCCACCCTGGGATTAGCGGGACCCCACGAGCAGTACTTC,CATLGLAGPHEQYF,TRBD2,TRBV6-8,TRBJ2-7,.
TGTGCCAGCAGCTTAGGGCGGATTGGCTCTGGGGCCAACGTCCTGACTTTC,CASSLGRIGSGANVLTF,.,TRBV11-3,TRBJ2-6,.
TGTATGGGCAGGGGGAGGTATGGCTACACCTTC,CMGRGRYGYTF,TRBD1,TRBV6-4,TRBJ1-2,once
TGTGCCAGCAGAACCGGGACAGGGAGGTCTACGGGGGTTGGTCTGGTATACAATGAGCAGTTCTTC,CASRTGTGRSTGVGLVYNEQFF,TRBD1,TRBV7-1,TRBJ2-1,.
TGTGCCAGTAGTATAGATTCGGGGGGCAATCAGCCCCAGCATTTT,CASSIDSGGNQPQHF,.,TRBV19,TRBJ1-5,.
TGTGCCAGTAGCTCAGGGGGGATAGGTTCAGCTTTCTTT,CASSSGGIGSAFF,TRBD1,TRBV19,TRBJ1-1,.
TGTGCCAGTAGTCCTAGGACAGGGGGCTACGAGCAGTACTTC,CASSPRTGGYEQYF,TRBD1,TRBV19,TRBJ2-7,.
TGTGCCAGCAGCTTAGCCTGGGAAGATACGCAGTATTTT,CASSLAWEDTQYF,.,TRBV7-4,TRBJ2-3,.
TGTGCCAGCTCACCGTCCCAGGGCTCCTACAATGAGCAGTTCTTC,CASSPSQGSYNEQFF,.,TRBV18,TRBJ2-1,.
TGTGCCAGCAGCGTAGCCCAAGCCCTTAGCACCGGGGAGCTGTTTTTT,CASSVAQALSTGELFF,.,TRBV9,TRBJ2-2,.
TGCGCCAGCAGTGGGCGGGCAGTAACCGATAGCAATCAGCCCCAGCATTTT,CASSGRAVTDSNQPQHF,.,TRBV10-2,TRBJ1-5,.
TGTGCCAGCAGCGTCCTATCAACTAGCGACAATGAGCAGTTCTTC,CASSVLSTSDNEQFF,TRBD2,TRBV9,TRBJ2-1,.
TGTGCCAGCAGGACGCGCGGTGCTTACAATGAGCAGTTCTTC,CASRTRGAYNEQFF,.,TRBV11-3,TRBJ2-1,.
TGTGCCAGCAGCCCCTGGGCCGGGGACTACGAGCAGTACTTC,CASSPWAGDYEQYF,.,TRBV11-3,TRBJ2-7,.
TGTGCCAGTACCCAAAATCACAGGGGGCAGTTTGGCTACACCTTC,CASTQNHRGQFGYTF,TRBD1,TRBV19,TRBJ1-2,.
TGTGCCAGCAGCCCACGAGCGGGGGGGCCTCGGAATGAGCAGTTCTTC,CASSPRAGGPRNEQFF,.,TRBV7-5,TRBJ2-1,.
TGCGCCAGCAGCTTGGACGGGTTAGGTCAGCCCCAGCATTTT,CASSLDGLGQPQHF,.,TRBV5-1,TRBJ1-5,.
TGTGCCAGCAGCCAAGAGATCCAGAACACTGAAGCTTTCTTT,CASSQEIQNTEAFF,.,TRBV14,TRBJ1-1,.
TGCAGCGCCGACGGGCAGGCCCAAAGCTACACCTTC,CSADGQAQSYTF,.,TRBV29-1,TRBJ1-2,once
TGTGCCAGTAGTATAGCTGTAGCGGAATACAATGAGCAGTTCTTC,CASSIAVAEYNEQFF,.,TRBV19,TRBJ2-1,.
TGCAGCGTCCGGGACAGGGGCCTAGATACGCAGTATTTT,CSVRDRGLDTQYF,TRBD1,TRBV29-1,TRBJ2-3,once
TGTGCCACCGGACTAGCGGGAGGTGAGACCCAGTACTTC,CATGLAGGETQYF,TRBD2,TRBV6-4,TRBJ2-5,.
TGTGCCAGCAGCTTCACGGGCGGAAACACCATATATTTT,CASSFTGGNTIYF,.,TRBV7-1,TRBJ1-3,.
TGTGCCAGTAGTACGGGACGTAGGGCGGATGGCTACACCTTC,CASSTGRRADGYTF,.,TRBV19,TRBJ1-2,.
TGTGCCAGCAGTGACAACGGGGGGGAGACCCAGTACTTC,CASSDNGGETQYF,TRBD2,TRBV6-4,TRBJ2-5,.
TGCGCCAGCAGCGGGGACAGGGGAAGCACCGGGGAGCTGTTTTTT,CASSGDRGSTGELFF,TRBD1,TRBV10-1,TRBJ2-2,.
TGTGCCAGCAGTAATTGGGGGGCGGAGAACACTGAAGCTTTCTTT,CASSNWGAENTEAFF,.,TRBV6-8,TRBJ1-1,.
TGTGCCAGCAGCCTGACAGGGGCCGCCGGAGATACGCAGTATTTT,CASSLTGAAGDTQYF,.,TRBV7-5,TRBJ2-3,.
TGTGCCAGTGGAATGGACGTAAGCAATCAGCCCCAGCATTTT,CASGMDVSNQPQHF,.,TRBV28,TRBJ1-5,.
TGTGCCAGCCGGGGCGATTATAATTCACCCCTCCACTTT,CASRGDYNSPLHF,.,TRBV10-3,TRBJ1-6,.
TGTGCCAGCACCCCGTTTCCAGCAGATAACTATGGCTACACCTTC,CASTPFPADNYGYTF,.,TRBV28,TRBJ1-2,.
TGTGCCAGCAGGACGGGGACAGGAGTTAAATTGGATGGCTACACCTTC,CASRTGTGVKLDGYTF,TRBD1,TRBV6-8,TRBJ1-2,.
TGCGCCAGCAGCCAAGATCTAGTGGCGCATAATTCACCCCTCCACTTT,CASSQDLVAHNSPLHF,.,TRBV1,TRBJ1-6,few
TGTGCCAGCAGCGTAGATCCAGGAGTCGGCTACGAGCAGTACTTC,CASSVDPGVGYEQYF,.,TRBV9,TRBJ2-7,.
TGTGCCAGTAGTCATTCCACAGGGAGGACCACTGAAGCTTTCTTT,CASSHSTGRTTEAFF,.,TRBV19,TRBJ1-1,.
TGTGCCAGTAGCGAGACTAGCGCCAGCTCCTACGAGCAGTACTTC,CASSETSASSYEQYF,TRBD2,TRBV19,TRBJ2-7,.
TGTGCCATCAGTGCTTGGGGAACGAACCAGCCCCAGCATTTT,CAISAWGTNQPQHF,.,TRBV6-8,TRBJ1-5,.
TGTGCCAGCAGTTACGGGGGGGGAAATGAAAAACTGTTTTTT,CASSYGGGNEKLFF,.,TRBV6-8,TRBJ1-4,.
TGTGCCAGCAGCCGGGGACTAGATGTAGATGAGCAGTTCTTC,CASSRGLDVDEQFF,TRBD2,TRBV6-8,TRBJ2-1,.
TGTGCCAGCAGCCAAGACCCCCCGGGCAGCGCTAATGAAAAACTGTTTTTT,CASSQDPPGSANEKLFF,.,TRBV14,TRBJ1-4,.